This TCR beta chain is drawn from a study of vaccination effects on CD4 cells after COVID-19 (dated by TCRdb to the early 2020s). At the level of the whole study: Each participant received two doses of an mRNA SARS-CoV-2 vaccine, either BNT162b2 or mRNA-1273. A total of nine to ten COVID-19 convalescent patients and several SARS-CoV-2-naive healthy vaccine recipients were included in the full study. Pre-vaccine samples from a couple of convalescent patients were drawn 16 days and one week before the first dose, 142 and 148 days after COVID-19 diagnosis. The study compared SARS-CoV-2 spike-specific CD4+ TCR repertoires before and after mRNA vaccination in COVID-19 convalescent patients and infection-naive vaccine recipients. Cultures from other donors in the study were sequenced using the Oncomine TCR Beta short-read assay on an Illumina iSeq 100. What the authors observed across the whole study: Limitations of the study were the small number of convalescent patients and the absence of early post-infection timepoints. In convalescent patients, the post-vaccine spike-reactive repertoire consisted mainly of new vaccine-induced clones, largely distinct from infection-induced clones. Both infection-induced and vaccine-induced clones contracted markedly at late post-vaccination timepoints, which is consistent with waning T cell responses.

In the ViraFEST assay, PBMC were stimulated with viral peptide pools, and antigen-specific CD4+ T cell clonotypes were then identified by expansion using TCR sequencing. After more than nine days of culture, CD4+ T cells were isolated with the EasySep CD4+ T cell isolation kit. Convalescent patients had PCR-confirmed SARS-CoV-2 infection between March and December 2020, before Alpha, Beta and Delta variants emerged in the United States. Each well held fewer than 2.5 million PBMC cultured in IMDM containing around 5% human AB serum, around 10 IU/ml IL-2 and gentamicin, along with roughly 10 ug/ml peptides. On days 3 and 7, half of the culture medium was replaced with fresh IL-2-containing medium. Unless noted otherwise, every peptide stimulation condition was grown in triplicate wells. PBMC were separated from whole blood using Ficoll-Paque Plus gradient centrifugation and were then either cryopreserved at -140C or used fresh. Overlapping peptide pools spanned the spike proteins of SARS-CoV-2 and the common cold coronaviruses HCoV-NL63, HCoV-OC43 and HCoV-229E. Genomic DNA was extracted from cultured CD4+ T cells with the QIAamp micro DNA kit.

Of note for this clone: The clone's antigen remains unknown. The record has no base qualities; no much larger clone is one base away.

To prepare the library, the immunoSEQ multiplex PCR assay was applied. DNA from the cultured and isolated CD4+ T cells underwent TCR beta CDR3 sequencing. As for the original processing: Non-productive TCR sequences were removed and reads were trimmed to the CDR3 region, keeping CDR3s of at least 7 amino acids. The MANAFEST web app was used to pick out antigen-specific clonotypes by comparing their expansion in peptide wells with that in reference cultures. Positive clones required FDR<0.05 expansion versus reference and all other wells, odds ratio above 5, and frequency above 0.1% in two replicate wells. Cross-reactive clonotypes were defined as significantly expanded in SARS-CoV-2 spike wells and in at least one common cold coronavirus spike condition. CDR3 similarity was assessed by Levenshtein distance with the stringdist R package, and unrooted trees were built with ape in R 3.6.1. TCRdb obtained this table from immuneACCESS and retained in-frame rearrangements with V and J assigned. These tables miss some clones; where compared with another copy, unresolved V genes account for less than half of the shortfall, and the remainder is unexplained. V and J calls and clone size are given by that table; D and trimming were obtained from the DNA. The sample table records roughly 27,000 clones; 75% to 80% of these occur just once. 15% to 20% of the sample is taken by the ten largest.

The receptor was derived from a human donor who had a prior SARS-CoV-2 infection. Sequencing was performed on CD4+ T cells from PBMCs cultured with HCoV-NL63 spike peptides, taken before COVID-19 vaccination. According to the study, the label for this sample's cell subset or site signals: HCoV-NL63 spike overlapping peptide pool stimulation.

The CDR3 protein: CASSTQGNTEAFF. Here is the DNA: TGCGCCAGCAGCACACAGGGGAACACTGAAGCTTTCTTT. The chain links TRBV5-1 with TRBJ1-1; perhaps TRBD1 is the D gene, with 6 bases matching. As encoded in the germline V gene, CDR1 is SGHRS while CDR2 is YFSETQ. The cysteine opens and the phenylalanine closes a CDR3 of 13 amino acids. Kept here is only the CDR3 DNA, which spans 39 bases and is read in frame from base 1. V is reduced by 4 bases and J by 1 base, leaving a spacing of 8 bases between them.